This TCR beta chain was sequenced for a study of cytomegalovirus exposure and HLA in healthy donors. Remarks on this clone: Its target is unknown.

Sequenced by immunoSEQ multiplex PCR; TCRdb stores in-frame clones only, minus some. Of over 65,000 clones listed, 94% were seen once; the top ten hold 1.5% to 2%. Separation from the approximately 660-subject first cohort characterized the 120-subject validation cohort, to which the donors belonged. Study-level points and caveats: One later analysis, an examination of the 120 or so validation repertoires, found that first-cohort TCR clusters tended to co-occur in them. Overall, some 160 TCR beta chains were annotated as cytomegalovirus-associated.

The CDR3 has 15 amino acids. Germline V gene lookup returns CDR1 SGHTA and CDR2 FQGNSA. The V and J ends lost 5 bases and 4 bases, in that order; junction bases with no gene match: 9. The receptor comes from a young woman in good health and CMV-seropositive. The specimen sequenced was PBMCs. V usage is TRBV7-2 and J usage is TRBJ2-3, with TRBD1 matching 7 bases. The CDR3 sequence: CASSLNRGSPDTQYF. As DNA, the CDR3 is TGTGCCAGCAGCCTCAACAGGGGTAGCCCAGATACGCAGTATTTT. Variable domain in full (rest from reference TRBV7-2 and TRBJ2-3): GAGVSQSPSNKVTEKGKDVELRCDPISGHTALYWYRQSLGQGLEFLIYFQGNSAPDKSGLPSDRFSAERTGGSVSTLTIQRTQQEDSAVYLCASSLNRGSPDTQYFGPGTRLTVL.